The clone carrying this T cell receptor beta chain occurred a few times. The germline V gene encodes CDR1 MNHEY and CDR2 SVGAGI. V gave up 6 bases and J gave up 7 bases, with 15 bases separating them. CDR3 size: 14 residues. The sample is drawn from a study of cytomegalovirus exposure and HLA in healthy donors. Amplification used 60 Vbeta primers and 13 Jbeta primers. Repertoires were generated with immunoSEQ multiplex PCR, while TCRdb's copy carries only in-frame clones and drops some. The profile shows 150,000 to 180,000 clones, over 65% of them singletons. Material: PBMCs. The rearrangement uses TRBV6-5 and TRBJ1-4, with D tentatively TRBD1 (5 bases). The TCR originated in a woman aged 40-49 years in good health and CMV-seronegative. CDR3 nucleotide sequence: TGTGCCAGCAGCCGGGACTTCCCATTTGAAAAACTGTTTTTT. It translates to CASSRDFPFEKLFF.